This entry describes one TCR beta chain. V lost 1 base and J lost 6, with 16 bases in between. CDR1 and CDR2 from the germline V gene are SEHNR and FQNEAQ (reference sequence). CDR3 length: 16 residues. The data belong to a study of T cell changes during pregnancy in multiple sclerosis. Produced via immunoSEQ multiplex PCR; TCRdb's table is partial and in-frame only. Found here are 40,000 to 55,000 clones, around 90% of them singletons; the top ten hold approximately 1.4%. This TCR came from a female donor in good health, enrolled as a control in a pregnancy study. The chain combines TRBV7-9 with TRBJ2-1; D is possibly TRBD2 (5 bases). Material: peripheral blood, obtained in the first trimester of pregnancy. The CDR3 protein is CASSLEVGLAGNEQFF. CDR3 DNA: TGTGCCAGCAGCTTAGAAGTCGGGCTAGCAGGCAATGAGCAGTTCTTC.